The present entry profiles one T cell receptor beta chain with its context. A few counts support this clonotype. Its antigen remains undetermined. No qualities accompany the bases; no much larger clone lies one base away. The sample belongs to a study of T cell repertoires in cytomegalovirus infection (dated 2019 in TCRdb). Concerning the study at large: Donor HLA type was relevant to the analysis, as public TCR beta signatures indicated carriage of CMV infection together with the matching HLA type.

General conclusions and limits of the study: The ex vivo response was dominated by HLA-C-restricted CMV-specific TCR beta clonotypes, which also provided the single most frequent clonotype in two of eight donors. Carriers of CMV infection plus the relevant HLA type were discriminated by the cumulative frequency of public TCR beta family members in the study cohort and in an independent roughly 320-donor cohort.

The sequencer was an Illumina HiSeq 1500. The public reads were reanalyzed by TCRdb: fastp trimming at Q25, MiXCR alignment, in-frame beta chains only. Each record represents a unique CDR3 protein, reported with the most common genes and DNA among its rows. The sample contains more than 650,000 distinct CDR3 sequences, approximately 34% of them found a single time. About 2.8% of the sample goes to the ten largest clones. According to the germline V gene, CDR1 reads SGHTA and CDR2 reads FQGNSA. The CDR3 sequence holds 18 residues, the cysteine and phenylalanine included. The only DNA kept is the CDR3, 54 bases in frame from the first base. After removal of 3 bases from V and 4 bases from J, the junction retains 12 bases not matched to a gene.

The sequenced sample was PBMCs. This TCR derives from a human donor in good health (CMV status not recorded). Some clones in this sample may be carry-over from other donors' samples. The rearrangement combines TRBV7-2 with TRBJ2-7, and 13 junction bases match TRBD2. In nucleotides, the sequence is TGTGCCAGCAGCTTCGGACTAGCGGGAGTCCGGGTTGGGTACGAGCAGTACTTC. The translation is CASSFGLAGVRVGYEQYF. The full variable domain, completed from the reference TRBV7-2 and TRBJ2-7 proteins outside the CDR3, reads GAGVSQSPSNKVTEKGKDVELRCDPISGHTALYWYRQSLGQGLEFLIYFQGNSAPDKSGLPSDRFSAERTGGSVSTLTIQRTQQEDSAVYLCASSFGLAGVRVGYEQYFGPGTRLTVT.